This T cell receptor (beta chain) was documented in a study of T cell responses to AZD1222 COVID-19 vaccine. Study results and caveats: Possibly, clonal diversity was underestimated; donors were largely white British and included more females. None of the repertoires were sampled until the peak T cell response had passed.

A word on this clone: The antigen is undetermined.

Profiled with immunoSEQ multiplex PCR; TCRdb holds only in-frame clones, not every one. The sample has more than 20,000 clones; around nine tenths are singletons. The germline CDR1 and CDR2 sequences are MNHEY and SVGAGI. The CDR3 has 12 residues. The V gene end was trimmed by 8 bases and the J gene end by 6 bases; junction bases not matched to a gene: 1. This TCR was sampled from an adult who received the AZD1222 COVID-19 vaccine. This chain links TRBV6-5 with TRBJ2-7; 13 positions agree with TRBD2. The sequenced sample was peripheral blood, obtained 28 days after the second AZD1222 dose. The CDR3 bases are TGTGCCAGCGGACTAGCGGGAGTCGAGCAGTACTTC. Amino acids: CASGLAGVEQYF.